Following are 13 T cell receptor beta chains from one sample sequenced in a study of blood T cell repertoires in COVID-19. Using immunoSEQ multiplex PCR, the repertoire was profiled, and TCRdb retains in-frame clones only, with some absent. Of 150,000 to 200,000 clones detected, 85% to 95% appear once; the ten largest clones hold around 4.6%. Material for sequencing was peripheral blood. Source of these receptors: a woman in her forties or fifties with acute or convalescent COVID-19.

In this sample, this clone turned up once. The J gene is TRBJ1-2, the V gene TRBV6-5; D gene ambiguous. This CDR3 contains 13 residues. CDR1 MNHEY and CDR2 SVGAGI come from the germline V gene. V lost 7 bases, J lost 1 base, and 10 bases lay in between. In DNA form, the CDR3 reads TGTGCCAGCACCCGAGGGAGTAACTATGGCTACACCTTC. This translates into CASTRGSNYGYTF.

The chain joins TRBV19 to TRBJ2-2, with 7 positions matching TRBD1. This CDR3 comprises 15 residues. Germline V CDR1 and CDR2: LNHDA, SQIVND (reference sequence). Trimming removed 2 bases from V and 6 bases from J; junction bases left unmatched: 6. The CDR3 is CASSIRGLGAGELFF. Here the CDR3 DNA reads TGTGCCAGTAGTATAAGGGGGCTTGGGGCCGGGGAGCTGTTTTTT. Full variable domain (missing parts from reference TRBV19 and TRBJ2-2): DGGITQSPKYLFRKEGQNVTLSCEQNLNHDAMYWYRQDPGQGLRLIYYSQIVNDFQKGDIAEGYSVSREKKESFPLTVTSAQKNPTAFYLCASSIRGLGAGELFFGEGSRLTVL.

The CDR3 DNA reads as TGTGCCAGCAGACCCCTAGCGGCGAAAAACACCGGGGAGCTGTTTTTT. This translates into CASRPLAAKNTGELFF. The rearrangement uses TRBV21-1 and TRBJ2-2; TRBD2 is taken as the D call from the table, unchecked against the DNA. TRBV21-1 represents a pseudogene. The CDR3 length is 16 residues.

The chain has TRBV19 and TRBJ1-4; D is possibly TRBD1 (5 bases). Germline assignment: CDR1 LNHDA and CDR2 SQIVND (reference sequence). The CDR3 contains 16 residues. The ends were cut back, 2 bases at V and 6 bases at J, with 16 bases in the middle. In nucleotides, the CDR3 is TGTGCCAGTAGTATACCTCGGGGAGGGACGGATGAAAAACTGTTTTTT. Its translation is CASSIPRGGTDEKLFF. The complete variable domain, with remaining parts taken from reference TRBV19 and TRBJ1-4, reads DGGITQSPKYLFRKEGQNVTLSCEQNLNHDAMYWYRQDPGQGLRLIYYSQIVNDFQKGDIAEGYSVSREKKESFPLTVTSAQKNPTAFYLCASSIPRGGTDEKLFFGSGTQLSVL.

This chain connects TRBV2 to TRBJ2-1; D unresolved. The CDR3 runs to 15 residues. Looked up from germline, CDR1 is SNHLY and CDR2 is FYNNEI. V gave up 8 bases and J gave up 7 bases, with 21 bases separating them. CDR3 loop: CASGSEQAQINEQFF. The CDR3, as DNA: TGTGCCAGCGGAAGTGAGCAGGCTCAAATAAATGAGCAGTTCTTC.

This rearrangement joins TRBV12-3 or TRBV12-4 to TRBJ2-1; perhaps TRBD2 as D (6 bases). Trimming removed 5 bases at V and 10 bases at J, with 9 bases between. This CDR3 is 11 amino acids long. The CDR3 DNA reads TGTGCCAGCAGTCAAGGACTAGAGCAGTTCTTC. Its translation: CASSQGLEQFF.

The chain couples TRBV28 to TRBJ1-1, with 8 nucleotides matching TRBD1. The CDR3 has 13 residues. J gave up 4 bases and V 6 bases, and 4 bases lay outside the gene matches. Germline assignment: CDR1 MDHEN and CDR2 SYDVKM. The CDR3 loop reads CASRQQGGTEAFF. DNA for the CDR3: TGTGCCAGCAGACAACAGGGGGGCACTGAAGCTTTCTTT.

Notes on this clone: The junction departs from the called germline gene at one end, perhaps through a read error. The chain joins TRBV30 to TRBJ2-3; 7 nucleotides line up with TRBD1. The CDR3 contains 14 residues. Germline assignment: CDR1 GTSNPN and CDR2 SVGIG (reference sequence). The CDR3, as DNA: TGTGCCCGGAGCCCGGACAGGATCACAGATACGCAGTATTTT. Its translation is CARSPDRITDTQYF. Together with reference TRBV30 and TRBJ2-3, the CDR3 gives the full variable domain: SQTIHQWPATLVQPVGSPLSLECTVEGTSNPNLYWYRQAAGRGLQLLFYSVGIGQISSEVPQNLSASRPQDRQFILSSKKLLLSDSGFYLCARSPDRITDTQYFGPGTRLTVL.

The sample holds a few counts of this clone. The J gene is TRBJ2-1, the V gene TRBV7-9; weak D call: TRBD2 (5 bases). V lost 2 bases and J 5 bases, leaving 16 bases between the germline ends. The CDR3 consists of 16 residues. The germline V gene encodes CDR1 SEHNR and CDR2 FQNEAQ (reference sequence). CDR3 protein: CASSLWLGLADNEQFF. CDR3 nucleotide sequence: TGTGCCAGCAGCTTATGGCTTGGGCTAGCTGACAATGAGCAGTTCTTC.

V gene TRBV5-1 combines with J gene TRBJ1-6, with a weak D call TRBD1 (5 bases). The CDR3 consists of 18 residues. Germline CDR1 and CDR2: SGHRS and YFSETQ. The germline V and J ends were trimmed by 3 bases and 5 bases, with 21 bases remaining between them. The CDR3 loop is CASSSRAVLGLHNSPLHF. As DNA, the CDR3 is TGCGCCAGCAGCTCCAGGGCCGTCCTGGGGCTCCATAATTCACCCCTCCACTTT.

The genes are TRBV10-2 and TRBJ2-3; 7 nucleotides line up with TRBD2. With V trimmed by 5 bases and J by 6 bases, 8 bases remained unmatched. The CDR3 extends over 14 amino acids. Germline CDR1 WSHSY, CDR2 SAAADI. CDR3 amino acids: CASSSGMGRDTQYF. For the CDR3, the DNA is TGCGCCAGCAGTAGCGGGATGGGTCGCGATACGCAGTATTTT.

V and J are TRBV18 and TRBJ1-1; D might be TRBD1 (5 bases). Germline CDR1 KGHSH, CDR2 LQKENI. Trimming pared 6 bases from V and 4 bases from J, leaving 12 bases between. This CDR3 contains 13 residues. The chain's CDR3 is CASSQTVSTEAFF. As DNA, the CDR3 is TGTGCCAGCTCCCAGACAGTCAGCACTGAAGCTTTCTTT.

The V call is TRBV3-1 (or the pseudogene TRBV3-2), the J call TRBJ1-4, with TRBD1 matching over 7 bases. Trimming at V came to 4 bases and at J to 7 bases, leaving 6 bases not matched to a gene. The germline V gene has CDR1 LGHDT and CDR2 YNNKEL (reference sequence). The CDR3 has 14 residues. CDR3 sequence (DNA): TGTGCCAGCAGCCCGAACAGGGGCGGTGAAAAACTGTTTTTT. Encoded protein: CASSPNRGGEKLFF.